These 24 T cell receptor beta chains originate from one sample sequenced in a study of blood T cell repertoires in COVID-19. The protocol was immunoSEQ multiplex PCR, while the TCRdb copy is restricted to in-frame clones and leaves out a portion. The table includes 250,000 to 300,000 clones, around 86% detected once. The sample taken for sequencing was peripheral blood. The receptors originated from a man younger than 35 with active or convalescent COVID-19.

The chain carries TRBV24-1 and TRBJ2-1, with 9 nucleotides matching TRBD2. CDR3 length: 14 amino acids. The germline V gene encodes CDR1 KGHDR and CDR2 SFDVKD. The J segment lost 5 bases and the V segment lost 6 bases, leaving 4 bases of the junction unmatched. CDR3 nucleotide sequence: TGTGCCACCAGTCCTAGCGGGACTAACAATGAGCAGTTCTTC. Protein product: CATSPSGTNNEQFF.

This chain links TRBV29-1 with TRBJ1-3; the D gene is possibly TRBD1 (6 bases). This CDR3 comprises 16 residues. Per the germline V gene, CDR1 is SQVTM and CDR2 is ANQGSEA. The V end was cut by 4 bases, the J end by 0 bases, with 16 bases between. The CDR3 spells CSVGPLAGASGNTIYF. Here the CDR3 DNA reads TGCAGCGTTGGCCCGCTTGCAGGGGCCTCTGGAAACACCATATATTTT.

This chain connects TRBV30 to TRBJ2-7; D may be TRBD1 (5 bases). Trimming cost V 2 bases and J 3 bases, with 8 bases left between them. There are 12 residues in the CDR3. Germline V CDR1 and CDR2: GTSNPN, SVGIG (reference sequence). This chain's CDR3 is CAWSLDSYEQYF. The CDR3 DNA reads TGTGCCTGGAGTCTCGACAGCTACGAGCAGTACTTC.

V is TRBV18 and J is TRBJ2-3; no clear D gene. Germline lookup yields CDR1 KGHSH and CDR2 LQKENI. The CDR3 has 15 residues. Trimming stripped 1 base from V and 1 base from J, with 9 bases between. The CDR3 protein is CASSPQRSGTDTQYF. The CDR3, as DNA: TGTGCCAGCTCACCACAGCGAAGTGGCACAGATACGCAGTATTTT.

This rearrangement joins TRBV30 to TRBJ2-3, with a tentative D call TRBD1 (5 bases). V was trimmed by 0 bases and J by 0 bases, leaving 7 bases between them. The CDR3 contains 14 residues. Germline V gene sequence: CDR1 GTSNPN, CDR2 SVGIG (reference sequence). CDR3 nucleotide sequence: TGTGCCTGGAGTGTACAGGCTAGCACAGATACGCAGTATTTT. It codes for CAWSVQASTDTQYF. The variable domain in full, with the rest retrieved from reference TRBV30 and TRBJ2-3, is SQTIHQWPATLVQPVGSPLSLECTVEGTSNPNLYWYRQAAGRGLQLLFYSVGIGQISSEVPQNLSASRPQDRQFILSSKKLLLSDSGFYLCAWSVQASTDTQYFGPGTRLTVL.

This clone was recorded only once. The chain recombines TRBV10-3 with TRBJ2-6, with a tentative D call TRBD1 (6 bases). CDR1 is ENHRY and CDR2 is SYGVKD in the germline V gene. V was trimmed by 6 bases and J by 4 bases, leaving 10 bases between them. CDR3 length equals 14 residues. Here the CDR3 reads CAISTGTGANVLTF. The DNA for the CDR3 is TGTGCCATCAGCACAGGGACAGGGGCCAACGTCCTGACTTTC.

The CDR3 loop reads CASRAGTGEKLFF. CDR3 nucleotides: TGTGCCAGCAGAGCCGGGACAGGGGAGAAACTGTTTTTT. The V and J genes are TRBV2 and TRBJ1-4, with 10 bases identical to TRBD1. CDR3 length: 13 amino acids. V was clipped by 6 bases and J by 11 bases; unmatched bases: 6. Germline-derived CDR1 and CDR2 are SNHLY and FYNNEI.

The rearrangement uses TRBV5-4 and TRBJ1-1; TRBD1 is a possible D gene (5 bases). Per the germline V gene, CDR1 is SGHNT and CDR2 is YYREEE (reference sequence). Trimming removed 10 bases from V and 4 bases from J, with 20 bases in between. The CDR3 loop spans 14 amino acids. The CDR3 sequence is CASPGGGGGTEAFF. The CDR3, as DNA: TGTGCCTCACCAGGAGGCGGGGGTGGCACTGAAGCTTTCTTT.

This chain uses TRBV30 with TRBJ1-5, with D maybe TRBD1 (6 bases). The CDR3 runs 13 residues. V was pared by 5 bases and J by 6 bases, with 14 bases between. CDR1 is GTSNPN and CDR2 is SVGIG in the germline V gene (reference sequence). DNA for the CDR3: TGTGCCTGGTCGGGGGGCAGAGGTCAGCCCCAGCATTTT. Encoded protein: CAWSGGRGQPQHF.

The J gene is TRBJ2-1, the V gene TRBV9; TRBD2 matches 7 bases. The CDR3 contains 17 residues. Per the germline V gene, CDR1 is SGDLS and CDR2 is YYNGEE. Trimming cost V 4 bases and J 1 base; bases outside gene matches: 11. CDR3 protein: CASSLSQAGVSYNEQFF. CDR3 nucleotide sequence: TGTGCCAGCAGCTTATCCCAGGCGGGAGTGTCCTACAATGAGCAGTTCTTC.

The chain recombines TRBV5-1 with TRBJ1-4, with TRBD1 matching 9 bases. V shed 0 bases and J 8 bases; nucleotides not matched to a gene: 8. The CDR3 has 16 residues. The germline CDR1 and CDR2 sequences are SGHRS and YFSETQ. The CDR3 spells CASSLAGTGKGEKLFF. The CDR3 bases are TGCGCCAGCAGCTTGGCCGGGACAGGGAAAGGAGAAAAACTGTTTTTT.

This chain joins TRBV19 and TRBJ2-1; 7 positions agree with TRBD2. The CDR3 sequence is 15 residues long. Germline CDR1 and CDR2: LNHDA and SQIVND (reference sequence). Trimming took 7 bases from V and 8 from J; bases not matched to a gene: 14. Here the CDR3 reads CASTLGGRGQYEQFF. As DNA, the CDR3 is TGTGCCAGTACCCTGGGCGGGAGAGGTCAGTATGAGCAGTTCTTC. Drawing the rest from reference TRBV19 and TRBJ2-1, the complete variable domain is DGGITQSPKYLFRKEGQNVTLSCEQNLNHDAMYWYRQDPGQGLRLIYYSQIVNDFQKGDIAEGYSVSREKKESFPLTVTSAQKNPTAFYLCASTLGGRGQYEQFFGPGTRLTVL.

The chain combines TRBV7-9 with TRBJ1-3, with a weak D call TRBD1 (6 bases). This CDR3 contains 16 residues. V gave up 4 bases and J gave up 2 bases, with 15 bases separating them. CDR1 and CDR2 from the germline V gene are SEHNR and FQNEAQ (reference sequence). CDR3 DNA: TGTGCCAGCAGCTCGGACAGCGAGTCGGCTGGAAACACCATATATTTT. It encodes CASSSDSESAGNTIYF.

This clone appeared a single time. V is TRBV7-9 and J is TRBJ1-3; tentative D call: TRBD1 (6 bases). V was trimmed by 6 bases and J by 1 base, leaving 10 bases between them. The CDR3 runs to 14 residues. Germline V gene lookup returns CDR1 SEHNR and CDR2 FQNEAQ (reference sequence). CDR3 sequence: CASRQQGSGNTIYF. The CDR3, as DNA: TGTGCCAGCAGGCAACAGGGATCTGGAAACACCATATATTTT.

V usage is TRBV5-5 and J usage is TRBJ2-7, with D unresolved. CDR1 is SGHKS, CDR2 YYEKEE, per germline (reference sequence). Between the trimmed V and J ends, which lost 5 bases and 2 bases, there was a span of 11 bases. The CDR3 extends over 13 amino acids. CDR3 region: CASSSTFTYEQYF. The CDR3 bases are TGTGCCAGCAGTAGCACTTTCACCTACGAGCAGTACTTC.

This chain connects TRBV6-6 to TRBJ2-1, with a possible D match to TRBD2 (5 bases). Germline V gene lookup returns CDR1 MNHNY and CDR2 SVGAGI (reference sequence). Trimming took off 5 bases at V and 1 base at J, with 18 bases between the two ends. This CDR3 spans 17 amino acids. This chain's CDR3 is CASSRSGTRESYNEQFF. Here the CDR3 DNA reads TGTGCCAGCAGTCGTAGTGGCACTAGGGAATCCTACAATGAGCAGTTCTTC.

In nucleotides, the CDR3 is TGTGCCAGCAGCCAAGTGGGACAGGGTGGTGAGCAGTTCTTC. Translated: CASSQVGQGGEQFF. The chain couples TRBV3-1 (or the pseudogene TRBV3-2) to TRBJ2-1, with 9 bases that match TRBD1. The V and J ends lost 1 base and 9 bases, in that order; junction bases with no gene match: 4. Germline CDR1 LGHDT, CDR2 YNNKEL (reference sequence). The CDR3 is made up of 14 amino acids.

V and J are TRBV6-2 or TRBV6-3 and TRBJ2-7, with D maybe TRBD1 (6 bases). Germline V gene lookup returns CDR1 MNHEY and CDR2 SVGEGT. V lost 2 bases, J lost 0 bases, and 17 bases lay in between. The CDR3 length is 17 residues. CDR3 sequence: CASSYDRLRPTSYEQYF. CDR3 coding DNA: TGTGCCAGCAGTTACGACAGGTTGCGGCCTACCTCCTACGAGCAGTACTTC.

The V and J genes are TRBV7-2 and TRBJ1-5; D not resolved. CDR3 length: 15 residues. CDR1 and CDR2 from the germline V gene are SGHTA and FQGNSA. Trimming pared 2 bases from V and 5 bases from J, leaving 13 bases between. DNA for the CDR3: TGTGCCAGCAGCTTATCTTCAGGATCTCATCAGCCCCAGCATTTT. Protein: CASSLSSGSHQPQHF.

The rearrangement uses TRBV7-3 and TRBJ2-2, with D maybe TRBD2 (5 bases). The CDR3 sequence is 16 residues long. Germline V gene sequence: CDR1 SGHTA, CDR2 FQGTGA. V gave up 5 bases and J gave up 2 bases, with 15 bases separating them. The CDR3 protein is CASSPRGGANTGELFF. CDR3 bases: TGTGCCAGCAGCCCCCGCGGAGGCGCTAACACCGGGGAGCTGTTTTTT.

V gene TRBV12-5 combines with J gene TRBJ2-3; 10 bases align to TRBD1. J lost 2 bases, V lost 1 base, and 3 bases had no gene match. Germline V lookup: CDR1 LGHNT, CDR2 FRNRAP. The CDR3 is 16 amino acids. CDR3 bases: TGTGCTAGTGGTTTGGGACAGGGGGCTTCCACAGATACGCAGTATTTT. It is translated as CASGLGQGASTDTQYF. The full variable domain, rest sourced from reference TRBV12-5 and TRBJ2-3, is DARVTQTPRHKVTEMGQEVTMRCQPILGHNTVFWYRQTMMQGLELLAYFRNRAPLDDSGMPKDRFSAEMPDATLATLKIQPSEPRDSAVYFCASGLGQGASTDTQYFGPGTRLTVL.

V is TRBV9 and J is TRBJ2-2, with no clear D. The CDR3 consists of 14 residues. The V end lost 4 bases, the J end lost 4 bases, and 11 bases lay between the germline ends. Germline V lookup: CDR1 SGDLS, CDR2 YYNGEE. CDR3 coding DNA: TGTGCCAGCAGCCTTTCTTGGCCCACCGGGGAGCTGTTTTTT. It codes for CASSLSWPTGELFF.

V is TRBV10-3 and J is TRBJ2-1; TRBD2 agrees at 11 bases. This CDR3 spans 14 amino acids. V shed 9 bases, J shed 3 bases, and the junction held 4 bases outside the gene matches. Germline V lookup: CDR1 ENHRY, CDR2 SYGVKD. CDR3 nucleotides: TGTGCCATTAATAGCGGGGGGGACTACAATGAGCAGTTCTTC. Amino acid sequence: CAINSGGDYNEQFF.

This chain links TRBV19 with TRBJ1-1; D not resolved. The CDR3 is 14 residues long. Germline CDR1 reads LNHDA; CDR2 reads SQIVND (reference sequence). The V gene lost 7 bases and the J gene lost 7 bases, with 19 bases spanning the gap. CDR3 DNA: TGTGCCAGTATCATGGTTTTGCGAATAAATGAAGCTTTCTTT. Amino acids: CASIMVLRINEAFF.